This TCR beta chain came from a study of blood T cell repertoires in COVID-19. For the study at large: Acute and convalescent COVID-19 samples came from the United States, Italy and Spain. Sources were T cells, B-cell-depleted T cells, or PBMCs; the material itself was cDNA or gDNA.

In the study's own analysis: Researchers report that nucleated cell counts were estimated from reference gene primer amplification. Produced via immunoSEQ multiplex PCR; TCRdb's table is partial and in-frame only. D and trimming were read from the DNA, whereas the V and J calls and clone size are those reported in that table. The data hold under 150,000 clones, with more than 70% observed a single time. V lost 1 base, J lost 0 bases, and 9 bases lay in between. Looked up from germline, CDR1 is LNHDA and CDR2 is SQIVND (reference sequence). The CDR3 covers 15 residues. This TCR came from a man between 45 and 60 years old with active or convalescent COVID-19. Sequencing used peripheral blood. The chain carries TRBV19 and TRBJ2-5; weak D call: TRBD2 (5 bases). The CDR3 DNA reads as TGTGCCAGTAGTATAGGAGGGCGGAACCAAGAGACCCAGTACTTC. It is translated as CASSIGGRNQETQYF.